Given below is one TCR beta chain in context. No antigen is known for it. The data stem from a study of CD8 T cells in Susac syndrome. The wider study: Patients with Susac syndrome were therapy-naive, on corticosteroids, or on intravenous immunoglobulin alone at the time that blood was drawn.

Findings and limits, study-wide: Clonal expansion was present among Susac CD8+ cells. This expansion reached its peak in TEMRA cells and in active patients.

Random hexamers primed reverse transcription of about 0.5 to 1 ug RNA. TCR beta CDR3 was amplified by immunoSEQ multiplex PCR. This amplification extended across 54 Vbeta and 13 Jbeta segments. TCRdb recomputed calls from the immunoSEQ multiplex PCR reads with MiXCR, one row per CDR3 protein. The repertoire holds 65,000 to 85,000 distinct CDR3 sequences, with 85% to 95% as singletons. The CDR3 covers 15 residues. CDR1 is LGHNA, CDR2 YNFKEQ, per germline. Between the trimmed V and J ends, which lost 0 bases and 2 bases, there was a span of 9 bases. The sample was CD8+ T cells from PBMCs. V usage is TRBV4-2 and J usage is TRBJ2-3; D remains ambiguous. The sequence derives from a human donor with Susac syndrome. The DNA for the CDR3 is TGTGCCAGCAGCCAAGAGGGTCAGGCCACAGATACGCAGTATTTT. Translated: CASSQEGQATDTQYF.